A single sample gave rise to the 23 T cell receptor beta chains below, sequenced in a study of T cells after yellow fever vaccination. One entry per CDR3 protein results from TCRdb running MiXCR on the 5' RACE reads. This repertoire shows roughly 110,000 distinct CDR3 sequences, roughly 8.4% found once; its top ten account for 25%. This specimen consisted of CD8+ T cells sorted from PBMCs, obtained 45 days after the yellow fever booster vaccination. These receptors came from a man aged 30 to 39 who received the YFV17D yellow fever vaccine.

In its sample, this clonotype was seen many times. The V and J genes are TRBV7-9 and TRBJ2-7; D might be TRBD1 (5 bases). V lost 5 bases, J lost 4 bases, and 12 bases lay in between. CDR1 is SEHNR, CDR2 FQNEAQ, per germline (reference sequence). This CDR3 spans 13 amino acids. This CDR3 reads CASSQGFFYEQYF. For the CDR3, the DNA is TGTGCCAGCAGCCAGGGATTCTTTTACGAGCAGTACTTC.

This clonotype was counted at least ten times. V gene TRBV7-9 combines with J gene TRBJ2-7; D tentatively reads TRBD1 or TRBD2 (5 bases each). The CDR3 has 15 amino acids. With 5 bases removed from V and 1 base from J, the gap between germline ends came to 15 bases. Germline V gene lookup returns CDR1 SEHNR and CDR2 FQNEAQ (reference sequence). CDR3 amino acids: CASSPPGTGSYEQYF. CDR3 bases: TGTGCCAGCAGCCCACCCGGGACCGGTTCCTACGAGCAGTACTTC.

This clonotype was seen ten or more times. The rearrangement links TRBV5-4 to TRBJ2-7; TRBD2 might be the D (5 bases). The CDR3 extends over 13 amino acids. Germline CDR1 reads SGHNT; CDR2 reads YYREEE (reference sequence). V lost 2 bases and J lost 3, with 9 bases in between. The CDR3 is CASSFGGNYEQYF. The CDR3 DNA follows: TGTGCCAGCAGCTTTGGAGGAAACTACGAGCAGTACTTC.

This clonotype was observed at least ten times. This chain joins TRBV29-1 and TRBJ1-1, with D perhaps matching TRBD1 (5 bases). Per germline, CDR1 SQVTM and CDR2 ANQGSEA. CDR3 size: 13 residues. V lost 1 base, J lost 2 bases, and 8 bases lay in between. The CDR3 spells CSVEGDSNTEAFF. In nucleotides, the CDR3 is TGCAGCGTTGAAGGCGACAGCAACACTGAAGCTTTCTTT.

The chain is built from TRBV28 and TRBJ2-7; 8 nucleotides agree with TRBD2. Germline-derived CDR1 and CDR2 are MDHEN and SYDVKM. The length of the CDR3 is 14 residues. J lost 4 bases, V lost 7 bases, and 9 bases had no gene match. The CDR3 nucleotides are TGTGCCAGCATTGCGGGAGGACCTCCTTACGAGCAGTACTTC. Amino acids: CASIAGGPPYEQYF.

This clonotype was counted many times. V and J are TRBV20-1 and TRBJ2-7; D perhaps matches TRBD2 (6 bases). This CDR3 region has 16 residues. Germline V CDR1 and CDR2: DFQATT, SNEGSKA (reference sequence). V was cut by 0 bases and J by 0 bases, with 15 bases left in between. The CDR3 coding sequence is TGCAGTGCTAGAGAGGGAGGCCAGGCCTACTCCTACGAGCAGTACTTC. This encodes CSAREGGQAYSYEQYF.

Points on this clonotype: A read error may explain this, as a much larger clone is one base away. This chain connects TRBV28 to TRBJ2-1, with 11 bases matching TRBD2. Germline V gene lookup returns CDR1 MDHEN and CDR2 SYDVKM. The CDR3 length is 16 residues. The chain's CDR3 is CGSRAHGTSGDNEQFF. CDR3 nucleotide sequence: TGTGGCAGCAGAGCCCATGGGACTAGCGGAGACAATGAGCAGTTCTTC. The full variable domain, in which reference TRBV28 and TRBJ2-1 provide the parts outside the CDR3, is DVKVTQSSRYLVKRTGEKVFLECVQDMDHENMFWYRQDPGLGLRLIYFSYDVKMKEKGDIPEGYSVSREKKERFSLILESASTNQTSMYLCGSRAHGTSGDNEQFFGPGTRLTVL.

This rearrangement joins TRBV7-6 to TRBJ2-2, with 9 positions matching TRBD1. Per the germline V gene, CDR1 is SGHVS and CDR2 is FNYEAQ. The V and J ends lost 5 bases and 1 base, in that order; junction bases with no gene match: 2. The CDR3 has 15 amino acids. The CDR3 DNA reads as TGTGCCAGCAGCGCGGGACAGGGGAACACCGGGGAGCTGTTTTTT. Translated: CASSAGQGNTGELFF.

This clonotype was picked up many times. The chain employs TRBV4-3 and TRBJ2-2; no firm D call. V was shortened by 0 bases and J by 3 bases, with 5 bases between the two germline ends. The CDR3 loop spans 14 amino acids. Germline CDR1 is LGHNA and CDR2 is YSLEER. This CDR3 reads CASSQEQYTGELFF. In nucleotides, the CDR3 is TGCGCCAGCAGCCAAGAACAGTACACCGGGGAGCTGTTTTTT.

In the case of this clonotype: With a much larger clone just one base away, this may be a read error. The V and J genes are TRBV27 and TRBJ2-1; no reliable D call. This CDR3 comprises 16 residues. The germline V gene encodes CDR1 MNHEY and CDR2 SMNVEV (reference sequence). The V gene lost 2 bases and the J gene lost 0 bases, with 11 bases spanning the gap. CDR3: CASSLGWVGSYNEQFF. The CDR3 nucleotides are TGTGCCAGCAGTTTAGGGTGGGTGGGCTCCTACAATGAGCAGTTCTTC.

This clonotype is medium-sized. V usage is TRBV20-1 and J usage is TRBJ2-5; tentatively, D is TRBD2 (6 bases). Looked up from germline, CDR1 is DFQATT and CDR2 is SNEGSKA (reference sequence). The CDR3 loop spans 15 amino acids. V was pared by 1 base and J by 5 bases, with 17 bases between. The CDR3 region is CSARVSGREVETQYF. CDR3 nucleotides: TGCAGTGCTAGAGTGTCAGGCAGGGAGGTTGAGACCCAGTACTTC.

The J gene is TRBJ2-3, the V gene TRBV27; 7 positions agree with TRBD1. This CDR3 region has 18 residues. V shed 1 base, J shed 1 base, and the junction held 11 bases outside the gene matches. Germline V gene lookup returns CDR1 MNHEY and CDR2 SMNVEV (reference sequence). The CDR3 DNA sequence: TGTGCCAGCAGTTTATACTCTTCGACAGGGAACGGCACAGATACGCAGTATTTT. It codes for CASSLYSSTGNGTDTQYF.

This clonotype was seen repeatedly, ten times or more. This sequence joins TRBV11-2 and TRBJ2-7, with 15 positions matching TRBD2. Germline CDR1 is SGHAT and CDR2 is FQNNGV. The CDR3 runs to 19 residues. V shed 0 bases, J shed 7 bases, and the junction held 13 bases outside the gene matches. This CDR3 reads CASSLDLGLAGGVAVEQYF. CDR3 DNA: TGTGCCAGCAGCTTAGATCTGGGACTAGCGGGAGGAGTAGCGGTTGAGCAGTACTTC.

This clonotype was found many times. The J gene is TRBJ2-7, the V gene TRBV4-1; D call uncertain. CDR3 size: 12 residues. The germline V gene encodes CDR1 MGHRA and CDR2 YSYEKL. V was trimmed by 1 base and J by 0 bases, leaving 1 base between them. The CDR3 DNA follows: TGCGCCAGCAGCCAAGCCTCCTACGAGCAGTACTTC. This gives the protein CASSQASYEQYF.

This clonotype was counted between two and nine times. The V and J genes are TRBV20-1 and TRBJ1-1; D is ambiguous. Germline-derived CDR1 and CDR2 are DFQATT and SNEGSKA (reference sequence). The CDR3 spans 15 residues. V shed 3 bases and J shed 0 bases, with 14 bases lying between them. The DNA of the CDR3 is TGCAGTGCTAGGGTTTTCGGTTTCATGAACACTGAAGCTTTCTTT. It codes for CSARVFGFMNTEAFF.

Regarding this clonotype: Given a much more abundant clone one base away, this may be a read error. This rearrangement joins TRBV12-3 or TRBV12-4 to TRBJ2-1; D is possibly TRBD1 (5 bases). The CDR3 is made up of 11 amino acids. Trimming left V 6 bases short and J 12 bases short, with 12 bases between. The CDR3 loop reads CASRLQERQFF. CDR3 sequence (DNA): TGTGCCAGCAGATTACAGGAAAGGCAGTTCTTC.

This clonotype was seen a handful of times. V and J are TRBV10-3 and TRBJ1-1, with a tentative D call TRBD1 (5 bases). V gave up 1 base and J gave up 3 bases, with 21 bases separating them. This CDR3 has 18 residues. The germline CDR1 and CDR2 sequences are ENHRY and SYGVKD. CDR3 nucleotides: TGTGCCATCAGTGAGTTTCTAAACGGGGCCCCTAGGGACACTGAAGCTTTCTTT. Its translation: CAISEFLNGAPRDTEAFF.

CDR3 protein: CASSYSQGETDTQYF. The CDR3 DNA reads TGTGCCAGCAGTTACTCGCAGGGGGAGACAGATACGCAGTATTTT. This sequence joins TRBV6-5 and TRBJ2-3, with TRBD1 matching 7 bases. Germline CDR1 and CDR2: MNHEY and SVGAGI. Trimming at V came to 0 bases and at J to 3 bases, leaving 3 bases not matched to a gene. The CDR3 sequence is 15 residues long.

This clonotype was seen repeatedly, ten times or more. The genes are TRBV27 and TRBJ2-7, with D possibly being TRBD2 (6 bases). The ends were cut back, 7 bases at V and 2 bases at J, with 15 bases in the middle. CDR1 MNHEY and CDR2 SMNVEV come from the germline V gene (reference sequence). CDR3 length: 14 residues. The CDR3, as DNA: TGTGCCAGCAAAGGGGAGGTCGGAACCTACGAGCAGTACTTC. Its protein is CASKGEVGTYEQYF.

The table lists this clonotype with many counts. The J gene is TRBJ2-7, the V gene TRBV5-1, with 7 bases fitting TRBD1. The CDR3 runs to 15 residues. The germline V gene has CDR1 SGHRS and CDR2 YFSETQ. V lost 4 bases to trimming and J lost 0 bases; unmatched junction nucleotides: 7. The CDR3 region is CASSQGQASSYEQYF. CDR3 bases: TGCGCCAGCAGCCAAGGACAGGCCAGCTCCTACGAGCAGTACTTC.

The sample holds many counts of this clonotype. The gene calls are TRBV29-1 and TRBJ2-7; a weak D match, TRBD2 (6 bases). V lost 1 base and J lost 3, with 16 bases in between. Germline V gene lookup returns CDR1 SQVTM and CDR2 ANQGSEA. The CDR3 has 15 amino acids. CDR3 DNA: TGCAGCGTTGAAGGGGAGGCTAGCCCTCACTACGAGCAGTACTTC. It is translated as CSVEGEASPHYEQYF.

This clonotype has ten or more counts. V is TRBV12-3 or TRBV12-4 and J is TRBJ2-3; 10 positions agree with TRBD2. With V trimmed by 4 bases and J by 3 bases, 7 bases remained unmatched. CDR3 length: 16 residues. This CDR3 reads CASSSSGLALTDTQYF. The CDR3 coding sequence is TGTGCCAGCAGTTCCTCGGGACTAGCGTTGACAGATACGCAGTATTTT.

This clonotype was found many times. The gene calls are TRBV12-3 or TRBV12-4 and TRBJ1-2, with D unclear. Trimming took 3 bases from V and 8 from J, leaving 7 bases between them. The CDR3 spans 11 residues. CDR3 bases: TGTGCCAGCAGTTTTATGTCAGGCTACACCTTC. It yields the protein CASSFMSGYTF.